This T cell receptor beta chain is drawn from a study of cytomegalovirus exposure and HLA in healthy donors. Study-level findings and limits: Later, TCR association rates were found to vary by HLA locus, highest for DRB1 and lowest for HLA-C. TCR beta sequences numbering more than 15,000 were associated with HLA alleles at 0.05 false discovery rate in a later analysis.

V shed 5 bases and J shed 3 bases, with 16 bases lying between them. Germline CDR1 and CDR2: SGHAT and FQNNGV. The CDR3 contains 16 residues. Primers for the PCR totalled 60 Vbeta and 13 Jbeta. Sequenced by immunoSEQ multiplex PCR; TCRdb stores in-frame clones only, minus some. The repertoire includes under 110,000 clones, 75% of them detected once, and approximately 2.6% sits in the top ten. For this clone: The antigen is unknown.

Sequenced: PBMCs. This rearrangement joins TRBV11-2 to TRBJ1-4; D is possibly TRBD1 (6 bases). This receptor was taken from a male donor in good health and CMV-seropositive. The CDR3 region is CASSPGGGAPNEKLFF. DNA for the CDR3: TGTGCCAGCAGCCCGGGGGGGGGCGCACCTAATGAAAAACTGTTTTTT.